The source of this T cell receptor beta chain is a study of blood T cell repertoires in COVID-19. At the level of the study: Acute and convalescent COVID-19 samples came from the United States, Italy and Spain. In each case, the material was cDNA or gDNA derived from T cells, B-cell-depleted T cells, or PBMCs.

In the authors' workflow: Reference gene primer amplification gave estimated nucleated cell counts. Libraries were prepared by immunoSEQ multiplex PCR; TCRdb keeps only in-frame clonotypes and omits some of them. V and J calls plus clone size are reproduced from that table; the DNA served to infer D and trimming. The profile shows around 210,000 clones, around four fifths of them singletons. Seattle cases were enrolled at active infection and followed longitudinally. The sequencing input was peripheral blood. The TCR sequence derives from a man between 60 and 75 years old with COVID-19, enrolled during active disease.

CDR3: CASSPRRGDQPQHF. For the CDR3, the DNA is TGTGCCAGCAGCCCCAGAAGGGGCGATCAGCCCCAGCATTTT. The V gene is TRBV7-2, the J gene TRBJ1-5; D is perhaps TRBD1 (5 bases). With 5 bases removed from V and 5 bases from J, the gap between germline ends came to 13 bases. Germline V gene lookup returns CDR1 SGHTA and CDR2 FQGNSA. The CDR3 runs 14 residues.